The present T cell receptor beta chain was sequenced within a study of shared clonotypes between healthy human individuals. Libraries were prepared by immunoSEQ multiplex PCR; TCRdb keeps only in-frame clonotypes and omits some of them. The table has some 630,000 clones, around 72% seen once. This clone was detected once. The CDR3 covers 16 residues. The TCR comes from a woman aged 25 to 45 in good health. The sequenced material came from memory CD4+ T cells sorted from blood. Noted subset: CD45RA-negative fraction. This chain connects TRBV12-2 to TRBJ2-7; the table's D gene call, TRBD1, was not cross checked with the DNA. TRBV12-2 is a pseudogene segment. CDR3 sequence reads: CASRLKVGQGVDEQYF. The CDR3 nucleotides are TGTGCAAGTCGCTTAAAGGTGGGACAGGGTGTCGACGAGCAGTACTTC.